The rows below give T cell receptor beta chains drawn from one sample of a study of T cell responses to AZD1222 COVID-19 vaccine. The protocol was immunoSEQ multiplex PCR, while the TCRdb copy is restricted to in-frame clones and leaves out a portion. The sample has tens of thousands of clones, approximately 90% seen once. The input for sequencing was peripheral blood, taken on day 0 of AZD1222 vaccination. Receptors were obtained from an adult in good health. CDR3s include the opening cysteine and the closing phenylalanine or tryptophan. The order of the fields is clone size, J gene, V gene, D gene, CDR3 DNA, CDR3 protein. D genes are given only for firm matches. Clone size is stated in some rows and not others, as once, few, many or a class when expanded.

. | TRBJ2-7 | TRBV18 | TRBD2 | TGTGCCAGCTCACTATTCGGGACTAGCGGGATATACGAGCAGTACTTC | CASSLFGTSGIYEQYF
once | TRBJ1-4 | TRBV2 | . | TGTGCCAGCAGACCACACACCGCAACTAATGAAAAACTGTTTTTT | CASRPHTATNEKLFF
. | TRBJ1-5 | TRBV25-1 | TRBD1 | TGTGCCAGCACGGGACAGGGAAATCAGCCCCAGCATTTT | CASTGQGNQPQHF
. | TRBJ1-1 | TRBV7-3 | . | TGTGCCAGCAGCTTTTACAGCAACACTGAAGCTTTCTTT | CASSFYSNTEAFF
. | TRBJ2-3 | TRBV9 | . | TGTGCCAGCAGTCCGCTTGATCCTAGCACAGATACGCAGTATTTT | CASSPLDPSTDTQYF
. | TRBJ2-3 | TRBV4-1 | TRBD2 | TGCGCCAGCAGCCAACCTAGCGGACGCACAGATACGCAGTATTTT | CASSQPSGRTDTQYF
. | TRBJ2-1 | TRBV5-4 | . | TGTGCCAGCAGCTTGGTCCTCAATGAGCAGTTCTTC | CASSLVLNEQFF
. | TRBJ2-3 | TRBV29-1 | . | TGCAGCTCCCTTAGCGTAGGGAAGGAAGATACGCAGTATTTT | CSSLSVGKEDTQYF
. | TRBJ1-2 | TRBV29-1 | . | TGCAGCGTTGACCAGGACACTAACTATGGCTACACCTTC | CSVDQDTNYGYTF
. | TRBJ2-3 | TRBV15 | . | TGTGCCATCAGAATTACTAGCACAGATACGCAGTATTTT | CAIRITSTDTQYF
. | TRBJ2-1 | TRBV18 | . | TGTGCCAGCTCACGGGACCGAAATGAGCAGTTCTTC | CASSRDRNEQFF
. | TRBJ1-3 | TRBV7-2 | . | TGTGCCAGCAGCTTAGCGCTTGGGCAGAGTGGAAACACCATATATTTT | CASSLALGQSGNTIYF
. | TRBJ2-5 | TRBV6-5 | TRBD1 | TGTGCCAGCAGTTTGCTAGATGGGACAGCGGAGACCCAGTACTTC | CASSLLDGTAETQYF
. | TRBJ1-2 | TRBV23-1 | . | TGCGCCAGCAGTCAATCTGGGCGGGACGCCAAGGGGGGCTACACCTTC | CASSQSGRDAKGGYTF
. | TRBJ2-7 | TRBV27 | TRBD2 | TGTGCCAGCAGTACCGCGGCGGGGGCCTACGAGCAGTACTTC | CASSTAAGAYEQYF
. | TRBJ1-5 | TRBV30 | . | TGTGCCTGGAGTCGGAGTGGGGATCAGCCCCAGCATTTT | CAWSRSGDQPQHF
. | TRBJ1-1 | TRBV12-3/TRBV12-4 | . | TGTGCCAGCAGTTTTCAGGGAGACACTGAAGCTTTCTTT | CASSFQGDTEAFF
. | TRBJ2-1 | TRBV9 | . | TGTGCCAGCAGCGTAGGTAGGATTCAGATTCACAATGAGCAGTTCTTC | CASSVGRIQIHNEQFF
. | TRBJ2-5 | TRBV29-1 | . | TGCAGCGTTGTAGGTGGGCTAGCTCAAGAGACCCAGTACTTC | CSVVGGLAQETQYF
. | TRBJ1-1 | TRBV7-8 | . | TGTGCCAGCAGCCTGGACCCCGCAGCACGTACTGAAGCTTTCTTT | CASSLDPAARTEAFF
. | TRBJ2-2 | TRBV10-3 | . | TGTGCCATCAGCCGGACGAGCGGGGAGCTGTTTTTT | CAISRTSGELFF
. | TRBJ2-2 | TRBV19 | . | TGTGCCAGTAGTATTGCTCCGAACACCGGGGAGCTGTTTTTT | CASSIAPNTGELFF
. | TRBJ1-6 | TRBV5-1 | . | TGCGCCAGCAGGGGGAGAAACTCCTATAATTCACCCCTCCACTTT | CASRGRNSYNSPLHF
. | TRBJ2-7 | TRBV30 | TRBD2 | TGTGCCTGGACTCGTACTAGCGGCTCCTACGAGCAGTACTTC | CAWTRTSGSYEQYF
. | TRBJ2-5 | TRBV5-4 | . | TGTGCCAGCAGCTTACCGGGACTTAAAGAGACCCAGTACTTC | CASSLPGLKETQYF
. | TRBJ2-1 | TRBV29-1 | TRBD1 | TGCAGCGCCTCGGGACAGGTGGATATAAATGAGCAGTTCTTC | CSASGQVDINEQFF
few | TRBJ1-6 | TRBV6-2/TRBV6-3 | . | TGTGCCAGCAGTTACCCCTCTCGTACGGGAGATAATTCACCCCTCCACTTT | CASSYPSRTGDNSPLHF
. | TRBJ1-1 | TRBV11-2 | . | TGTGCCAGCAGCTTAATCAGGGAGCAAGCTTTCTTT | CASSLIREQAFF
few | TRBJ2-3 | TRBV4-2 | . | TGTGCCAGCAGCCACGACGGGAAGCGCACAGATACGCAGTATTTT | CASSHDGKRTDTQYF
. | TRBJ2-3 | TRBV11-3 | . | TGTGCCAGCAGCTTAGACGGGACTCACACTGGGCGGGATACGCAGTATTTT | CASSLDGTHTGRDTQYF
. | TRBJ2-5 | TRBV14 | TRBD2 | TGTGCCAGCAGTCAAGGACTAGCGGCGGCGGGGGAGACCCAGTACTTC | CASSQGLAAAGETQYF
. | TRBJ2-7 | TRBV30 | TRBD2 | TGTGCCTGGACCCGGACTAGCGGGAGCGACGAGCAGTACTTC | CAWTRTSGSDEQYF
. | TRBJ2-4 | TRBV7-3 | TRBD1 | TGTGCCAGCAGATGGGGACAGGGGAGCGCCAAAAACATTCAGTACTTC | CASRWGQGSAKNIQYF
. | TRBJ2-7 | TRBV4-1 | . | TGCGCCAGCAGCCCCCGGAGAGGGTTCTACGAGCAGTACTTC | CASSPRRGFYEQYF
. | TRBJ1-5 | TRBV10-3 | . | TGTGCCATCAGTGGCGGGGGGATGATGAGCAATCAGCCCCAGCATTTT | CAISGGGMMSNQPQHF